This T cell receptor (beta chain) comes out of a study of T-cell reconstitution after alpha-beta-depleted transplantation in children. The authors prepared the TCRbeta library with unique molecular identifiers. TCRdb independently ran MiXCR on the PCR reads; one entry per CDR3 protein. The sample records 400,000 to 450,000 distinct CDR3 sequences, around 46% being singletons. V lost 2 bases and J lost 6, with 6 bases in between. The germline V gene encodes CDR1 SGHNT and CDR2 YYREEE (reference sequence). The CDR3 consists of 11 residues. This clonotype was obtained from a girl aged 2 to 10 with aplastic anemia, due to receive a stem cell transplant. V gene TRBV5-4 combines with J gene TRBJ2-7; no definite D call. The sample here was PBMCs, taken before TCRalphabeta/CD19-depleted stem cell transplant. CDR3 loop: CASSFNGEQYF. Written as DNA, the CDR3 is TGTGCCAGCAGCTTTAACGGCGAGCAGTACTTC.